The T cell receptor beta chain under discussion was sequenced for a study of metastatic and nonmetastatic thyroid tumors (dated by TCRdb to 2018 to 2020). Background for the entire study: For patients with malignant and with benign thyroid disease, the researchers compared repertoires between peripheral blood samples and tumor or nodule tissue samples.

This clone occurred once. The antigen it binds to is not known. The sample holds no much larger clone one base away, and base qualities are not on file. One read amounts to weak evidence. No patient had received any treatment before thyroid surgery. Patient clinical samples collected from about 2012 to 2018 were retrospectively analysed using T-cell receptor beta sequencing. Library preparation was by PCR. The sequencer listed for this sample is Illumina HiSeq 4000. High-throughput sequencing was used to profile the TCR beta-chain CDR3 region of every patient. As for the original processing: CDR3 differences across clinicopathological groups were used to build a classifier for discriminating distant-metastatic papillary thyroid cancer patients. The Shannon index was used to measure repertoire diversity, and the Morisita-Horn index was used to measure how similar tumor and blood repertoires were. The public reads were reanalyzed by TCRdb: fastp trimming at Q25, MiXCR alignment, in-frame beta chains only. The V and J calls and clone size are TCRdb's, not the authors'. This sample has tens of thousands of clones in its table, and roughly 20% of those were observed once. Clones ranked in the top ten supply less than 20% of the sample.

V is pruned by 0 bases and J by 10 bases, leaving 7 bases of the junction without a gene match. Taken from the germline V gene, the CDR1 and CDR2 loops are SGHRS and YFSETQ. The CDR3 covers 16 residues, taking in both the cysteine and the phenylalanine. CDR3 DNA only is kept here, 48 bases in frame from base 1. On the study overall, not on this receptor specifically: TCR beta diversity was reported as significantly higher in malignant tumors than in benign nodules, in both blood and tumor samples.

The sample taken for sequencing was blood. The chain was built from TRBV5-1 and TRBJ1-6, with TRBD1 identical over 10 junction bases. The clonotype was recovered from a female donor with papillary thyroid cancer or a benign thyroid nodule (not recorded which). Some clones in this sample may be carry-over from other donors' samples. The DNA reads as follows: TGCGCCAGCAGCTTGGAGGCAGGGACAGGGGTCTCACCCCTCCACTTT. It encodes CASSLEAGTGVSPLHF.